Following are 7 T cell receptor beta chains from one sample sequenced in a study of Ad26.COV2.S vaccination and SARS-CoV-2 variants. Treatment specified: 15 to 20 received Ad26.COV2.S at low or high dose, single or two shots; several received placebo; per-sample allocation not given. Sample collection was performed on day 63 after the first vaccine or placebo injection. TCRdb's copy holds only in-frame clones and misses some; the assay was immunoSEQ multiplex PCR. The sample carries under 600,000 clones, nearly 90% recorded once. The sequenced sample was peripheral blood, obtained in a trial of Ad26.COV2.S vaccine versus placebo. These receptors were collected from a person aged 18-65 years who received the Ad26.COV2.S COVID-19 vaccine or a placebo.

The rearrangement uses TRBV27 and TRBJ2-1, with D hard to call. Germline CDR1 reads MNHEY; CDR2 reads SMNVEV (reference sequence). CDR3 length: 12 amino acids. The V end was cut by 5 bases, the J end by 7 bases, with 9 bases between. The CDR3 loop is CASSISLNEQFF. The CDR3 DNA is TGTGCCAGCAGTATCTCCTTGAATGAGCAGTTCTTC.

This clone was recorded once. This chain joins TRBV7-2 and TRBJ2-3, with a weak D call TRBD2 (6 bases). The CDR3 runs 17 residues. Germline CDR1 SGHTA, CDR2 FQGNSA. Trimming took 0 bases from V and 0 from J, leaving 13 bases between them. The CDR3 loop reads CASSLAGPGTSTDTQYF. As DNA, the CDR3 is TGTGCCAGCAGCTTAGCGGGGCCCGGGACTAGCACAGATACGCAGTATTTT.

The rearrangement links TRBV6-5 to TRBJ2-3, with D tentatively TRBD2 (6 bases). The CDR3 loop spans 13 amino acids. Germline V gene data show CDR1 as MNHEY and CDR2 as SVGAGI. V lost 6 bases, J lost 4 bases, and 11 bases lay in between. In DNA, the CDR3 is TGTGCCAGCAGACATCCGGGGGCAGATACGCAGTATTTT. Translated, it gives CASRHPGADTQYF.

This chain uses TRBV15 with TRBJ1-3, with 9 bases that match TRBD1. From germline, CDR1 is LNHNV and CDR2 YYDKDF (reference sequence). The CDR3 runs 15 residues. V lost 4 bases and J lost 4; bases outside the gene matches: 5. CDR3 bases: TGTGCCACCAGCACTTCCGGGACAGGGGGAAACACCATATATTTT. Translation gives CATSTSGTGGNTIYF. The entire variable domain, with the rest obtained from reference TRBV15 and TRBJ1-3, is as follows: DAMVIQNPRYQVTQFGKPVTLSCSQTLNHNVMYWYQQKSSQAPKLLFHYYDKDFNNEADTPDNFQSRRPNTSFCFLDIRSPGLGDTAMYLCATSTSGTGGNTIYFGEGSWLTVV.

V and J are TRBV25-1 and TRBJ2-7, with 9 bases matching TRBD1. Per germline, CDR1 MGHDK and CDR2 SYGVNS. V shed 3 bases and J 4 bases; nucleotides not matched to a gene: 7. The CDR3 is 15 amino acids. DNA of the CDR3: TGTGCCAGCAGTGACGCCGGGACAGGGAGGTACGAGCAGTACTTC. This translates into CASSDAGTGRYEQYF.

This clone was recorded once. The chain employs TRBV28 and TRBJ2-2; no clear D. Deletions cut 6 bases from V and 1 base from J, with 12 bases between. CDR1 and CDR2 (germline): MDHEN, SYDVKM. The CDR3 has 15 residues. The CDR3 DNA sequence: TGTGCCAGCAGCCTTTTAGTGGGGAACACCGGGGAGCTGTTTTTT. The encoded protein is CASSLLVGNTGELFF.

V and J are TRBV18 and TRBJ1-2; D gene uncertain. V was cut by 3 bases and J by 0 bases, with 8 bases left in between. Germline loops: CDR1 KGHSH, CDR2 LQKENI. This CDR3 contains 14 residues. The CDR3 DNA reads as TGTGCCAGCTCACCGACTCCAGCTAACTATGGCTACACCTTC. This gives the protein CASSPTPANYGYTF.